The TCR beta chain under discussion was sequenced for a study of cytomegalovirus exposure and HLA in healthy donors. Study-wide context: Earlier, fewer than 140 million unique TCR beta sequences were recovered from roughly 170 million T cells by an analysis. Membership in the Caucasian-associated ancestry cluster was found for around 81% of almost 400 genotyped donors.

The PCR made use of 60 Vbeta and 13 Jbeta primers. Sequenced by immunoSEQ multiplex PCR; TCRdb stores in-frame clones only, minus some. The sample yields some 90,000 clones, around 70% seen once. Germline V gene sequence: CDR1 SGHTA, CDR2 FQGNSA. Trimming removed 1 base from V and 13 bases from J, with 13 bases in between. The CDR3 contains 12 residues. This clone has only a few counts. The specimen sequenced was PBMCs. The rearrangement uses TRBV7-2 and TRBJ1-2; a possible D gene is TRBD1 (6 bases). The TCR was taken from a man aged 50-60 years in good health and CMV-seronegative. CDR3 region: CASSLDQGTPTF. Here the CDR3 DNA reads TGTGCCAGCAGCTTAGATCAAGGGACACCCACCTTC.